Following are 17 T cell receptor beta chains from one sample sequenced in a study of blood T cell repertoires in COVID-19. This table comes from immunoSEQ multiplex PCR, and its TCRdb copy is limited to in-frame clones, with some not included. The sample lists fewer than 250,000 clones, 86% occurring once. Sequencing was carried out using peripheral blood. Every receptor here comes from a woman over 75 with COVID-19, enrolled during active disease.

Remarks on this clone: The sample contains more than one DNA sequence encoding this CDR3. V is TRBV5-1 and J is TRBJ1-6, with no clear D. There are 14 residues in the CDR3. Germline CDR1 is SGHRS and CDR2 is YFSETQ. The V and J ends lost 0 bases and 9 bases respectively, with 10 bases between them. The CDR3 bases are TGCGCCAGCAGCTTGGGAGGGTTGGGTTCACCCCTCCACTTT. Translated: CASSLGGLGSPLHF. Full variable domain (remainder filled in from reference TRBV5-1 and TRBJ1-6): KAGVTQTPRYLIKTRGQQVTLSCSPISGHRSVSWYQQTPGQGLQFLFEYFSETQRNKGNFPGRFSGRQFSNSRSEMNVSTLELGDSALYLCASSLGGLGSPLHFGNGTRLTVT.

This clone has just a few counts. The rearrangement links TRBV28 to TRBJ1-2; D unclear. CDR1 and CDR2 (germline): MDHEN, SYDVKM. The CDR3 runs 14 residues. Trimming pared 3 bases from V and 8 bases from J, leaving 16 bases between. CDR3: CASSFPGKVRGYTF. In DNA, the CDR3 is TGTGCCAGCAGTTTCCCGGGGAAGGTGCGCGGCTACACCTTC.

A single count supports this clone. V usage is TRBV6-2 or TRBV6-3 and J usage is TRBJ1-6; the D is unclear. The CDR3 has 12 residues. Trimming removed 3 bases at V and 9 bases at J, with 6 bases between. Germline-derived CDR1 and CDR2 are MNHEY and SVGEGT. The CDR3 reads CASSYAGSPLHF. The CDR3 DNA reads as TGTGCCAGCAGTTATGCGGGTTCACCCCTCCACTTT.

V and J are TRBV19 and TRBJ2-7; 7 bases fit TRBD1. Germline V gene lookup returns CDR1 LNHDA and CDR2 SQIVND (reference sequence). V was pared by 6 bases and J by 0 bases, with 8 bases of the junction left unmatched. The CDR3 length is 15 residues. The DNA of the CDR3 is TGTGCCAGTAGGCCGGGACAGCCGAGCTCCTACGAGCAGTACTTC. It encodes CASRPGQPSSYEQYF.

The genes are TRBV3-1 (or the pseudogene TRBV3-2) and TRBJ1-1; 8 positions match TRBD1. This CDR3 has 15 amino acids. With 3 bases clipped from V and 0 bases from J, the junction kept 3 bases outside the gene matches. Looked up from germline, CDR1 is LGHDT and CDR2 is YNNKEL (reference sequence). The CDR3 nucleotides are TGTGCCAGCAGCCAGCGGACAGGGTTGAACACTGAAGCTTTCTTT. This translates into CASSQRTGLNTEAFF.

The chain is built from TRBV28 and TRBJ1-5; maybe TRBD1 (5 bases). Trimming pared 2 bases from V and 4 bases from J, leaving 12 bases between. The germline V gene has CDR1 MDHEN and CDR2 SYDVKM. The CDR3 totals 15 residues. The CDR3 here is CASSLPARANQPQHF. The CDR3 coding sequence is TGTGCCAGCAGTTTACCCGCCAGGGCAAATCAGCCCCAGCATTTT.

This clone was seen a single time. CDR3 bases: TGTGCCAGCAGTTACAGCCGTAATGAAAAACTGTTTTTT. Protein: CASSYSRNEKLFF. The rearrangement joins TRBV6-6 to TRBJ1-4; D gene unclear. V dropped 2 bases and J dropped 4 bases, with 5 bases sitting between them. This CDR3 is 13 amino acids long. Germline-derived CDR1 and CDR2 are MNHNY and SVGAGI (reference sequence).

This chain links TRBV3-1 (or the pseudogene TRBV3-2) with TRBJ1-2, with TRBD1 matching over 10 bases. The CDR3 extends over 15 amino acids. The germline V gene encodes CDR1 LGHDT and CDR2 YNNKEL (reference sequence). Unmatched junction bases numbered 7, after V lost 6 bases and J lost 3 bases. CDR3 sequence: CASRTHGTGDYGYTF. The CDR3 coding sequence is TGTGCCAGCAGGACACACGGGACAGGGGACTATGGCTACACCTTC.

The CDR3 DNA reads TGTGCCAGCAGTGCCGAAACAGGGGGGGGTTCTAGCGAGCAGTACTTC. Translated, it gives CASSAETGGGSSEQYF. The chain employs TRBV25-1 and TRBJ2-7; D possibly corresponds to TRBD1 (8 bases). V was cut by 4 bases and J by 6 bases, with 22 bases left in between. Germline CDR1 reads MGHDK; CDR2 reads SYGVNS. This CDR3 region has 16 residues.

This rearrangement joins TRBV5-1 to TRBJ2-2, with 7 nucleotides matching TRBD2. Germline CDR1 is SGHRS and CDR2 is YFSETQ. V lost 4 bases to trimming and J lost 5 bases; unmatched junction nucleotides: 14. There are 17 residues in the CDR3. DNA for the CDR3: TGCGCCAGCAGCCCAAATGGGCCCCCGGGGGGAACCGGGGAGCTGTTTTTT. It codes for CASSPNGPPGGTGELFF.

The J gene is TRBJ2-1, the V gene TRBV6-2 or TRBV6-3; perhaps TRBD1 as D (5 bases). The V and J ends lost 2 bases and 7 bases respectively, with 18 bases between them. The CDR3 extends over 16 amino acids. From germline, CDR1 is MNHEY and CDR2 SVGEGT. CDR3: CASSYPSPGWGNEQFF. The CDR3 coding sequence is TGTGCCAGCAGTTACCCGTCGCCAGGGTGGGGTAATGAGCAGTTCTTC.

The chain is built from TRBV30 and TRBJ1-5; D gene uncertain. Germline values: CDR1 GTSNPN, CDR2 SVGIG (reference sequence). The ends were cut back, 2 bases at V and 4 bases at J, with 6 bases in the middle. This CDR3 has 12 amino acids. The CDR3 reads CAWSRENQPQHF. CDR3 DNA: TGTGCCTGGAGTCGAGAGAATCAGCCCCAGCATTTT. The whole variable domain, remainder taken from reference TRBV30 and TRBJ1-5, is SQTIHQWPATLVQPVGSPLSLECTVEGTSNPNLYWYRQAAGRGLQLLFYSVGIGQISSEVPQNLSASRPQDRQFILSSKKLLLSDSGFYLCAWSRENQPQHFGDGTRLSIL.

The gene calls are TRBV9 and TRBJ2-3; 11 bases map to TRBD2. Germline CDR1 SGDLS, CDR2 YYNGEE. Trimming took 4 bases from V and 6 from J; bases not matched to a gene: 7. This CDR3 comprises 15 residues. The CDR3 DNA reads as TGTGCCAGCAGCAATAGCGGGGGGGTCTGGGATACGCAGTATTTT. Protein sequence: CASSNSGGVWDTQYF.

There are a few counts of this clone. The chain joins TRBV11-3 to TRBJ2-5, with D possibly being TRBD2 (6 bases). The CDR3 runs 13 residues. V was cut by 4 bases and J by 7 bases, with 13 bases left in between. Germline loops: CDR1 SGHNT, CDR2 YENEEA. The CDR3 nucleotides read TGTGCCAGCAGCTCCCAAGGACTATCGACCCAGTACTTC. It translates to CASSSQGLSTQYF.

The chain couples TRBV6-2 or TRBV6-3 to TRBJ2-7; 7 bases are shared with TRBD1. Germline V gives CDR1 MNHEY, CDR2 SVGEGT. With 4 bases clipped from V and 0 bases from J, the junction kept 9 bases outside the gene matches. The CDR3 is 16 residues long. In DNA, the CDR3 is TGTGCCAGCAGTTCGCTGACAGGGCTCCTCTCCTACGAGCAGTACTTC. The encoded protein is CASSSLTGLLSYEQYF.

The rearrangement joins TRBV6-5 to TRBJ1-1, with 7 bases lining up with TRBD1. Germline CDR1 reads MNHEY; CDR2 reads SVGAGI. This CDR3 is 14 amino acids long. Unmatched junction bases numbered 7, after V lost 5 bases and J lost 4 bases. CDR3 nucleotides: TGTGCCAGCAGTACGACAGGGATCGGCACTGAAGCTTTCTTT. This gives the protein CASSTTGIGTEAFF.

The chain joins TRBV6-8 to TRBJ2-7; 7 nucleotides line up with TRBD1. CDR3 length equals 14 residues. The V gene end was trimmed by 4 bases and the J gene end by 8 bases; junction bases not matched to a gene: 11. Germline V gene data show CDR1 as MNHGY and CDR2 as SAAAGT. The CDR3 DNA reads TGTGCCAGCAGTTCAGGACAGGAGGCCTCGAAGCAGTACGTC. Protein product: CASSSGQEASKQYV.